This entry is about one T cell receptor (beta chain). Its target is unknown. Donors had nominal health at sampling but likely had unrecorded immune exposures. These data originate in a study of cytomegalovirus exposure and HLA in healthy donors. Study-wide context: Earlier, some 170 million T cells were analyzed, and 95 million to 140 million unique TCR beta sequences were found among them. Study conclusions and caveats: Owing to their indistinguishability, certain V segments, notably TRBV6-2 and TRBV6-3, were excluded. More clonal expansion characterized HLA-associated TCR beta chains than equally common others in a later analysis.

This CDR3 has 12 residues. Germline V gene lookup returns CDR1 SQVTM and CDR2 ANQGSEA. Between the trimmed V and J ends, which lost 1 base and 8 bases, there was a span of 11 bases. The PCR employed 60 Vbeta primers together with 13 Jbeta primers. The data were produced by immunoSEQ multiplex PCR, yet TCRdb's version contains in-frame clones alone and is incomplete. The sample has some 160,000 clones; around 77% are singletons. This TCR derives from a man aged 60-69 years in good health and CMV-seronegative. The V and J genes are TRBV29-1 and TRBJ1-1; maybe TRBD1 (5 bases). Source material: PBMCs. CDR3: CSVEGMGLEAFF. CDR3 in DNA: TGCAGCGTTGAAGGAATGGGGCTGGAAGCTTTCTTT.